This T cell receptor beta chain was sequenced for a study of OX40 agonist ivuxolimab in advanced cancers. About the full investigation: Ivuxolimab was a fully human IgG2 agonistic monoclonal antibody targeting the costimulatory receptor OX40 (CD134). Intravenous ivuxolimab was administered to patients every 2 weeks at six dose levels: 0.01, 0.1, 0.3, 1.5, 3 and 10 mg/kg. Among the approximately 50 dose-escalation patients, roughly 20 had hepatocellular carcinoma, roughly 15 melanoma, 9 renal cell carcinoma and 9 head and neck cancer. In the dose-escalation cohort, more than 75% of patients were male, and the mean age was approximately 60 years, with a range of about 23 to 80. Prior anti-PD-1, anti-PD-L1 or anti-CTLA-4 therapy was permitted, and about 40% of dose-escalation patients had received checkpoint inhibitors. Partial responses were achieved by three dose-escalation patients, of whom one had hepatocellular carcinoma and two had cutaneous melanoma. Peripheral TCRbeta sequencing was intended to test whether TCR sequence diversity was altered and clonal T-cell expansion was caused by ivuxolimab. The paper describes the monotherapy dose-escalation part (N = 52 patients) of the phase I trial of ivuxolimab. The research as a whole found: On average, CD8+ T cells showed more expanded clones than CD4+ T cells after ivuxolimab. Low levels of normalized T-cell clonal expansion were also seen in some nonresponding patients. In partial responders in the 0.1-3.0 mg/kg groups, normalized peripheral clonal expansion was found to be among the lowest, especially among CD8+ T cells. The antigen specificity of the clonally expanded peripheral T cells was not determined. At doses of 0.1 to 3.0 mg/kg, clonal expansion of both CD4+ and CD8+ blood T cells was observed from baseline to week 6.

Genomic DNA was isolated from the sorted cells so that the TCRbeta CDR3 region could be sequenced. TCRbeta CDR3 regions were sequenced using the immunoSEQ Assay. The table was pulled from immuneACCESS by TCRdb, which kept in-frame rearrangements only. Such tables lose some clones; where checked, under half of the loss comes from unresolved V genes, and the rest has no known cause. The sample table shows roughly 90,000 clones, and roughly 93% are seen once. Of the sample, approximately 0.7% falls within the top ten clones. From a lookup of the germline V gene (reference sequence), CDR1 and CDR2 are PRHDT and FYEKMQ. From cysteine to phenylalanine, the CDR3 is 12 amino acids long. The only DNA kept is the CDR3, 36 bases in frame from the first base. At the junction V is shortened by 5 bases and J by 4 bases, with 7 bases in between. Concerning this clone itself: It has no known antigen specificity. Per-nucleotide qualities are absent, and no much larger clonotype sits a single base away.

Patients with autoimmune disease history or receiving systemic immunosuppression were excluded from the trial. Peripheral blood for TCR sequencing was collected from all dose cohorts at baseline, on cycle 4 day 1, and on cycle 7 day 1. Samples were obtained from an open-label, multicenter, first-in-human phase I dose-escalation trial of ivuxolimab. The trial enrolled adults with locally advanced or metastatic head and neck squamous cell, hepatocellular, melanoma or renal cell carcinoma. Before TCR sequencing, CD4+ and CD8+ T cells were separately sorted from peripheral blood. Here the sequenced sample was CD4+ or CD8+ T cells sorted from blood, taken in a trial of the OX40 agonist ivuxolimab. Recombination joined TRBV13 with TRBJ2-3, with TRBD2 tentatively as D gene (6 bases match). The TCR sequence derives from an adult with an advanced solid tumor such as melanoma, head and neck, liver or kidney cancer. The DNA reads TGTGCCAGCAGCCCGGGGGCAGATACGCAGTATTTT. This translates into CASSPGADTQYF.